These 8 T cell receptor beta chains were sequenced from one sample in a study of OX40 agonist ivuxolimab in advanced cancers. Data came from immunoSEQ multiplex PCR; TCRdb stores just in-frame clones and leaves some out. The sample has 35,000 to 45,000 clones, 91% seen once; the top ten hold around 28%. Material: CD4+ or CD8+ T cells sorted from blood, obtained in a trial of the OX40 agonist ivuxolimab. These receptor sequences come from an adult with an advanced solid tumor such as melanoma, head and neck, liver or kidney cancer.

The gene calls are TRBV21-1 and TRBJ1-1. TRBV21-1 is given as a pseudogene. The CDR3 is 13 residues long. The CDR3 coding sequence is TGTGCCACCCTAAGACTACTGAACACTGAAGCTTTCTTT. Residues: CATLRLLNTEAFF.

The rearrangement uses TRBV5-1 and TRBJ2-1; D uncertain. Germline loops: CDR1 SGHRS, CDR2 YFSETQ. This CDR3 is 14 amino acids long. Trimming cost V 0 bases and J 3 bases, with 7 bases left between them. For the CDR3, the DNA is TGCGCCAGCAGCTTGGCGTCAGACTACAATGAGCAGTTCTTC. Translating gives CASSLASDYNEQFF.

This chain links TRBV2 with TRBJ1-2, with 9 bases aligning to TRBD1. The CDR3 has 15 residues. With V trimmed by 6 bases and J by 4 bases, 9 bases remained unmatched. CDR1 is SNHLY, CDR2 FYNNEI, per germline. CDR3 DNA: TGTGCCAGCAGCCAAGGGACAGGGAGGACCTATGGCTACACCTTC. It codes for CASSQGTGRTYGYTF.

This rearrangement joins TRBV27 to TRBJ2-2, with D unclear. Trimming left V 1 base short and J 0 bases short, with 18 bases between. CDR3 size: 19 residues. Germline V lookup: CDR1 MNHEY, CDR2 SMNVEV (reference sequence). CDR3 amino acids: CASSLLYPNEASNTGELFF. CDR3 DNA sequence: TGTGCCAGCAGTTTATTATATCCCAATGAGGCGTCGAACACCGGGGAGCTGTTTTTT.

This clone was recorded only once. The chain joins TRBV11-2 to TRBJ1-2; no reliable D call. The CDR3 has 13 residues. Germline-derived CDR1 and CDR2 are SGHAT and FQNNGV. The V and J ends lost 1 base and 4 bases respectively, with 7 bases between them. The CDR3 bases are TGTGCCAGCAGCTTAGGACACGCCTATGGCTACACCTTC. It translates to CASSLGHAYGYTF.

Only a few counts were recorded for this clone. The chain recombines TRBV11-2 with TRBJ2-1, with TRBD2 matching 14 bases. Germline V gene sequence: CDR1 SGHAT, CDR2 FQNNGV. V was clipped by 4 bases and J by 9 bases; unmatched bases: 14. CDR3 length: 18 amino acids. The chain's CDR3 is CASSSNLGLAGAEGEQFF. The DNA for the CDR3 is TGTGCCAGCAGCTCCAACCTGGGACTAGCGGGAGCGGAGGGTGAGCAGTTCTTC.

This rearrangement joins TRBV5-6 to TRBJ2-1; D ambiguous. The V end was cut by 0 bases, the J end by 5 bases, with 6 bases between. Germline V gives CDR1 SGHDT, CDR2 YYEEEE. The CDR3 has 13 residues. The CDR3 reads CASSLGRNNEQFF. CDR3 sequence (DNA): TGTGCCAGCAGCTTGGGTAGGAACAATGAGCAGTTCTTC.

This chain uses TRBV19 with TRBJ1-4, with 7 bases identical to TRBD1. The germline gives CDR1 LNHDA, CDR2 SQIVND (reference sequence). Trimming took 6 bases from V and 6 from J; bases not matched to a gene: 10. The CDR3 covers 15 residues. CDR3 protein: CASSRTGTDDEKLFF. The DNA for the CDR3 is TGTGCCAGTAGCCGGACAGGTACCGACGATGAAAAACTGTTTTTT.